The 17 T cell receptor beta chains presented below share a single source sample, sequenced in a study of T cells in Graves' hyperthyroidism and ophthalmopathy (dated by TCRdb to the late 2010s). Libraries were made using multiplex PCR. These reads were obtained on an Illumina HiSeq 2000. TCR beta CDR3 regions were amplified from RNA transcripts. The first round of RT-PCR for the TCR CDR3 was performed with the HTBI primer set and the Qiagen OneStep RT-PCR kit. TCRdb handled the public reads itself, with Q25 trimming in fastp and clone calling in MiXCR, and kept productive beta chains. Each CDR3 protein appears once, grouped with its most common genes and DNA. The sample includes over 250,000 distinct CDR3 sequences, with roughly 22% observed a single time. The top ten hold 64% of the sample. The sequencing sample was made of blood. These TCRs come from a young man with Graves' ophthalmopathy.

The chain couples TRBV27 to TRBJ2-1; D might be TRBD2 (5 bases). This CDR3 has 13 amino acids. Trimming pared 2 bases from V and 7 bases from J, leaving 9 bases between. Per the germline V gene, CDR1 is MNHEY and CDR2 is SMNVEV (reference sequence). CDR3 sequence (DNA): TGTGCCAGCAGTTTAACTAGGAAAAATGAGCAGTTCTTC. Translated: CASSLTRKNEQFF.

In its sample, this clonotype was seen a few times. This chain links TRBV20-1 with TRBJ2-3; D gene uncertain. The germline gives CDR1 DFQATT, CDR2 SNEGSKA (reference sequence). Between the trimmed V and J ends, which lost 1 base and 6 bases, there was a span of 14 bases. The CDR3 is 14 amino acids. The CDR3 spells CSARVFPRLDTQYF. In DNA, the CDR3 is TGCAGTGCTAGAGTGTTCCCAAGATTGGATACGCAGTATTTT.

This chain links TRBV7-9 with TRBJ2-1, with D perhaps TRBD2 (6 bases). Trimming removed 9 bases at V and 6 bases at J, with 18 bases between. The CDR3 has 14 amino acids. CDR1 and CDR2 (germline): SEHNR, FQNEAQ (reference sequence). CDR3 region: CASSILSGINEQFF. In DNA, the CDR3 is TGTGCCAGTAGTATCCTTAGCGGAATCAATGAGCAGTTCTTC.

This clonotype has just a few counts. The chain uses TRBV9 and TRBJ2-7; a possible D gene is TRBD2 (6 bases). The V and J ends lost 0 bases and 2 bases respectively, with 12 bases between them. The CDR3 spans 15 residues. Germline V gene lookup returns CDR1 SGDLS and CDR2 YYNGEE. CDR3 protein: CASSVAGGAAYEQYF. The CDR3 DNA reads as TGTGCCAGCAGCGTAGCAGGAGGGGCCGCCTACGAGCAGTACTTC. The whole variable domain, filled in from reference TRBV9 and TRBJ2-7, reads DSGVTQTPKHLITATGQRVTLRCSPRSGDLSVYWYQQSLDQGLQFLIQYYNGEERAKGNILERFSAQQFPDLHSELNLSSLELGDSALYFCASSVAGGAAYEQYFGPGTRLTVT.

This clonotype was recorded many times. Written as DNA, the CDR3 is TGTGCCAGCAGTGAAGGGCAGGGTGGCCACTACGAGCAGTACTTC. As protein: CASSEGQGGHYEQYF. The V and J genes are TRBV2 and TRBJ2-7; maybe TRBD1 (5 bases). Germline CDR1 SNHLY, CDR2 FYNNEI. V was shortened by 1 base and J by 3 bases, with 13 bases between the two germline ends. The CDR3 is 15 residues long.

In regard to this clonotype: A read error is possible here, since a much larger clone lies one base away. This chain uses TRBV24-1 with TRBJ1-1, with a weak D call TRBD1 (6 bases). V lost 12 bases and J lost 3, with 16 bases in between. Germline V CDR1 and CDR2: KGHDR, SFDVKD. The CDR3 has 13 residues. The CDR3 DNA sequence: TGTGCCGCCCGGGGGACAACGGACACTGAAGCTTTCTTT. Encoded protein: CAARGTTDTEAFF.

Many counts were recorded for this clonotype. This chain links TRBV7-2 with TRBJ2-7; D might be TRBD2 (6 bases). Germline V gene data show CDR1 as SGHTA and CDR2 as FQGNSA. The CDR3 sequence is 16 residues long. Trimming removed 0 bases from V and 5 bases from J, with 17 bases in between. The DNA of the CDR3 is TGTGCCAGCAGCTTAGCTTCGGGGCGGAGGGCGGACGAGCAGTACTTC. Protein product: CASSLASGRRADEQYF.

The chain carries TRBV3-1 and TRBJ2-1; tentative D call: TRBD1 (6 bases). The V end lost 6 bases, the J end lost 6 bases, and 24 bases lay between the germline ends. The CDR3 is 17 amino acids. From germline, CDR1 is LGHDT and CDR2 YNNKEL (reference sequence). The CDR3 coding sequence is TGTGCCAGCAGACGGGCCGGGACAAGGGGTAAGGTCAATGAGCAGTTCTTC. It specifies CASRRAGTRGKVNEQFF.

This clonotype was observed many times. The chain joins TRBV5-1 to TRBJ2-1; possible D gene TRBD2, 6 bases. Germline V gene sequence: CDR1 SGHRS, CDR2 YFSETQ. This CDR3 region has 13 residues. Between the trimmed V and J ends, which lost 4 bases and 5 bases, there was a span of 10 bases. The CDR3 spells CASSGIADNEQFF. DNA for the CDR3: TGCGCCAGCAGCGGGATAGCGGACAATGAGCAGTTCTTC.

The rearrangement links TRBV6-5 to TRBJ1-1; D is possibly TRBD1 (6 bases). This CDR3 spans 15 amino acids. V was cut by 0 bases and J by 1 base, with 9 bases left in between. Germline V gives CDR1 MNHEY, CDR2 SVGAGI. The CDR3, as DNA: TGTGCCAGCAGTTACTCCCGGACAGCGAACACTGAAGCTTTCTTT. This translates into CASSYSRTANTEAFF.

This clonotype was counted many times. The chain carries TRBV13 and TRBJ1-1; unclear D gene. Trimming left V 1 base short and J 7 bases short, with 10 bases between. The CDR3 sequence is 13 residues long. Per the germline V gene, CDR1 is PRHDT and CDR2 is FYEKMQ (reference sequence). CDR3 protein: CASSLVGQLEAFF. DNA for the CDR3: TGTGCCAGCAGCTTAGTTGGGCAGCTTGAAGCTTTCTTT.

In its sample, this clonotype was seen many times. This sequence joins TRBV3-1 and TRBJ2-7; 12 bases agree with TRBD2. The V gene end was trimmed by 0 bases and the J gene end by 6 bases; junction bases not matched to a gene: 3. CDR3 length: 15 amino acids. The germline V gene encodes CDR1 LGHDT and CDR2 YNNKEL (reference sequence). The CDR3 DNA sequence: TGTGCCAGCAGCCAAGAACTAGCGGGAGGAGGCGAGCAGTACTTC. Translation: CASSQELAGGGEQYF.

This clonotype was seen at least ten times. V gene TRBV27 combines with J gene TRBJ1-2; TRBD1 is a possible D gene (5 bases). CDR1 is MNHEY, CDR2 SMNVEV, per germline (reference sequence). This CDR3 has 14 amino acids. V was clipped by 5 bases and J by 0 bases, with 10 bases between them. The CDR3 loop is CASSVKGANYGYTF. CDR3 DNA sequence: TGTGCCAGCAGTGTTAAAGGGGCTAACTATGGCTACACCTTC.

The chain has TRBV7-3 and TRBJ2-5; 9 bases map to TRBD2. The CDR3 totals 13 residues. The ends lost 5 bases at V and 7 bases at J; junction bases unmatched: 5. Germline values: CDR1 SGHTA, CDR2 FQGTGA. CDR3 bases: TGTGCCAGCAGCAGTAGCGGGAGTGGGACCCAGTACTTC. Translating gives CASSSSGSGTQYF.

A few counts support this clonotype. This chain connects TRBV20-1 to TRBJ2-2; D is uncertain. Trimming stripped 1 base from V and 10 bases from J, with 16 bases between. Germline V gene data show CDR1 as DFQATT and CDR2 as SNEGSKA (reference sequence). The CDR3 runs to 14 residues. CDR3 in amino acids: CSARAKSGPLELFF. CDR3 coding DNA: TGCAGTGCTAGAGCGAAATCCGGACCTTTGGAGCTGTTTTTT.

The chain combines TRBV20-1 with TRBJ2-1, with D possibly matching TRBD2 (7 bases). Looked up from germline, CDR1 is DFQATT and CDR2 is SNEGSKA (reference sequence). This CDR3 region has 19 residues. The V and J ends lost 1 base and 12 bases respectively, with 34 bases between them. CDR3 amino acids: CSARGFIPSGGPTGGVQFF. The CDR3, as DNA: TGCAGTGCTAGAGGCTTTATACCCTCGGGGGGCCCAACGGGGGGCGTGCAGTTCTTC.

This rearrangement joins TRBV20-1 to TRBJ2-5; 7 bases map to TRBD1. Germline V gives CDR1 DFQATT, CDR2 SNEGSKA (reference sequence). The CDR3 covers 15 residues. Trimming removed 1 base from V and 6 bases from J; junction bases left unmatched: 11. CDR3 sequence: CSARAPGTAVQTQYF. In nucleotides, the CDR3 is TGCAGTGCTAGAGCCCCCGGGACAGCTGTCCAGACCCAGTACTTC.